This T cell receptor beta chain was retrieved from a study of blood T cells in healthy people across ages. For the study at large: Template switching caught about one barcoded beta molecule for each two T cells.

This clonotype was found a few times. Next came a second PCR, run for roughly 7 to 12 cycles, which used a sample-barcoded 5' primer along with a J-beta primer mix. TCRdb fed the 5' RACE reads into MiXCR, producing one record per CDR3 protein. The table lists about 1.5 million distinct CDR3 sequences, around 39% of them singletons. This CDR3 comprises 13 residues. V shed 5 bases and J shed 8 bases, with 15 bases lying between them. In germline, CDR1 is SGHTA, CDR2 FQGNSA. The sequence derives from a woman aged 18-29 years in good health. The rearrangement links TRBV7-2 to TRBJ1-2; no reliable D call. Sequenced material: blood. CDR3 coding DNA: TGTGCCAGCAGCGAGTTTTCGGGGTGGGGCTACACCTTC. This encodes CASSEFSGWGYTF.